This T cell receptor (beta chain) was documented in a study of technical replicates of blood from a few donors (dated by TCRdb to about 2017). As concerns this clone: Its antigen has not been determined. No base quality values were provided; no much bigger clone lies one nucleotide off.

The receptor library was made with the immunoSEQ multiplex PCR assay. This is the immuneACCESS table as TCRdb keeps it, with only in-frame sequences that have V and J called. A part of the clones is gone; compared with another copy, unresolved V genes explain less than half, and the rest is unexplained. The sample profile shows approximately 77,000 clones; 90% to 95% of them were found once. Jointly, the top ten make up roughly 0.37% of the sample. V sheds 3 bases and J sheds 3 bases, leaving 11 bases between their ends. The CDR3 runs 15 amino acids, cysteine and phenylalanine included. Left in the record is the CDR3 DNA by itself, 45 bases read in frame from the first base. The CDR1 and CDR2 encoded by the germline V gene are SGHTA and FQGTGA.

This receptor chain uses TRBV7-3 and TRBJ2-2; TRBD2 is a weak D gene call, 7 bases matching. The source is a human donor in good health. The sequencing input was T cells isolated from PBMCs. CDR3 reads: CASSFGGPHTGELFF. The base sequence is TGTGCCAGCAGCTTCGGGGGGCCACACACCGGGGAGCTGTTTTTT.